Sequencing of this T cell receptor beta chain was carried out in a study of technical replicates of blood from a few donors. Germline assignment: CDR1 MNHNS and CDR2 SASEGT. The V gene lost 3 bases and the J gene lost 1 base, with 13 bases spanning the gap. The CDR3 runs 16 residues. The table came from immunoSEQ multiplex PCR; TCRdb's copy has only in-frame clones and leaves some out. This table has about 44,000 clones, around 97% appearing once. This clonotype was obtained from a human donor in good health. This chain links TRBV6-1 with TRBJ1-5; D is perhaps TRBD1 (5 bases). The sequencing sample was made of T cells isolated from PBMCs. CDR3 region: CASSDGGLISNQPQHF. In nucleotides, the CDR3 is TGTGCCAGCAGTGACGGGGGGTTAATCAGCAATCAGCCCCAGCATTTT.